The next 29 T cell receptor beta chains were all read from a single sample in a study of blood T cells in healthy people across ages. Sample-barcoded 5' priming and a J-beta primer mix drove a second PCR of 7 to 11 cycles. TCRdb ran MiXCR on the 5' RACE reads and lists one entry per CDR3 protein. This table holds about 320,000 distinct CDR3 sequences, roughly a quarter found once. Sample: blood. The receptors shown here come from a woman aged 70 to 79 in good health.

The rearrangement joins TRBV20-1 to TRBJ2-3, with a possible D match to TRBD2 (6 bases). The germline V gene has CDR1 DFQATT and CDR2 SNEGSKA (reference sequence). This CDR3 spans 16 amino acids. Deletions cut 2 bases from V and 6 bases from J, with 21 bases between. This CDR3 is CSARSGDWIRGDTQYF. Written as DNA, the CDR3 is TGCAGTGCTAGATCGGGGGACTGGATAAGAGGGGATACGCAGTATTTT.

This clonotype has a handful of counts. The rearrangement uses TRBV29-1 and TRBJ2-5; D may be TRBD2 (6 bases). The J call is in doubt because the DNA end fits TRBJ2-7 better. The CDR3 contains 14 residues. Germline V gene sequence: CDR1 SQVTM, CDR2 ANQGSEA. CDR3 sequence (DNA): TGCAGCGTACGCTTGGGGAGGAGAGGCTACGAGCAGTACTTC. Its translation: CSVRLGRRGYEQYF.

In this sample, this clonotype turned up a few times. V is TRBV19 and J is TRBJ2-2, with D possibly being TRBD1 or TRBD2 (5 bases each). The V and J ends lost 6 bases and 4 bases respectively, with 12 bases between them. Germline lookup yields CDR1 LNHDA and CDR2 SQIVND (reference sequence). The CDR3 is made up of 14 amino acids. The CDR3 region is CASRSGTTTGELFF. The CDR3 DNA reads TGTGCCAGTAGATCCGGGACGACCACCGGGGAGCTGTTTTTT. The full variable domain, with the rest looked up from reference TRBV19 and TRBJ2-2, is DGGITQSPKYLFRKEGQNVTLSCEQNLNHDAMYWYRQDPGQGLRLIYYSQIVNDFQKGDIAEGYSVSREKKESFPLTVTSAQKNPTAFYLCASRSGTTTGELFFGEGSRLTVL.

This clonotype has only a few counts. The chain uses TRBV11-1 and TRBJ2-3; D possibly corresponds to TRBD1 (7 bases). Germline loops: CDR1 SGHAT, CDR2 FQDESV (reference sequence). This CDR3 has 15 amino acids. V gave up 3 bases and J gave up 4 bases, with 14 bases separating them. The CDR3 reads CASSLGQRRADTQYF. CDR3 DNA: TGTGCCAGCAGCTTGGGACAGAGGAGGGCAGATACGCAGTATTTT.

This clonotype was seen more than once but under ten times. J is TRBJ1-2 and V is TRBV29-1, with unresolved D. The germline V and J ends were trimmed by 4 bases and 6 bases, with 9 bases remaining between them. The CDR3 has 11 residues. Germline V CDR1 and CDR2: SQVTM, ANQGSEA. CDR3 coding DNA: TGCAGCGTTGCAGTCTACGATGGCTACACCTTC. Translation gives CSVAVYDGYTF.

The chain joins TRBV7-2 to TRBJ1-4, with D unresolved. CDR3 length: 14 amino acids. Trimming pared 5 bases from V and 3 bases from J, leaving 10 bases between. CDR1 and CDR2 from the germline V gene are SGHTA and FQGNSA. Written as DNA, the CDR3 is TGTGCCAGCAGCCCCGGACCGTCTAATGAAAAACTGTTTTTT. It encodes CASSPGPSNEKLFF.

The J gene is TRBJ2-5, the V gene TRBV3-1; D not certain. The CDR3 totals 14 residues. The germline V and J ends were trimmed by 0 bases and 11 bases, with 16 bases remaining between them. Looked up from germline, CDR1 is LGHDT and CDR2 is YNNKEL (reference sequence). The CDR3 spells CASSQDLSVKEQYF. In DNA, the CDR3 is TGTGCCAGCAGCCAAGATCTGTCGGTCAAGGAGCAGTACTTC.

This clonotype was detected once. The J gene is TRBJ2-7, the V gene TRBV29-1; weak D call: TRBD2 (6 bases). Germline V gives CDR1 SQVTM, CDR2 ANQGSEA. Trimming pared 8 bases from V and 7 bases from J, leaving 12 bases between. The length of the CDR3 is 10 residues. CDR3: CSYFAGEQYF. In DNA, the CDR3 is TGCAGCTACTTCGCGGGGGAGCAGTACTTC.

V and J are TRBV7-2 and TRBJ2-5; D perhaps matches TRBD1 (6 bases). Germline CDR1 reads SGHTA; CDR2 reads FQGNSA. V was clipped by 2 bases and J by 5 bases, with 15 bases between them. The CDR3 length is 15 residues. The CDR3 region has the DNA TGTGCCAGCAGCTTAAGGGCAGGGGTATGGGAGACCCAGTACTTC. It yields the protein CASSLRAGVWETQYF.

This clonotype was observed many times. The chain is built from TRBV10-3 and TRBJ2-1, with D possibly matching TRBD1 (5 bases). Germline-derived CDR1 and CDR2 are ENHRY and SYGVKD. The CDR3 has 17 amino acids. V dropped 3 bases and J dropped 8 bases, with 23 bases sitting between them. In DNA, the CDR3 is TGTGCCATCAGTGACTCGGCGAGGTCCTTACAGGTGGATGAGCAGTTCTTC. Its protein product is CAISDSARSLQVDEQFF.

This clonotype was seen only a few times. This chain links TRBV29-1 with TRBJ1-2; possibly TRBD1 for D (5 bases). CDR1 and CDR2 from the germline V gene are SQVTM and ANQGSEA. Trimming removed 0 bases at V and 4 bases at J, with 12 bases between. The CDR3 runs to 14 residues. The CDR3 nucleotides read TGCAGCGTTGAAGACCACGACAGACCCTATGGCTACACCTTC. Translating it yields CSVEDHDRPYGYTF.

In this sample, this clonotype turned up many times. The chain is built from TRBV7-9 and TRBJ2-7, with 10 bases that match TRBD2. From germline, CDR1 is SEHNR and CDR2 FQNEAQ (reference sequence). The CDR3 is 15 residues long. V lost 5 bases to trimming and J lost 5 bases; unmatched junction nucleotides: 9. This chain's CDR3 is CASSQSLAGDHEQYF. The CDR3 region has the DNA TGTGCCAGCAGCCAGTCCCTAGCGGGAGATCACGAGCAGTACTTC.

This clonotype came up a few times. This sequence joins TRBV6-2 or TRBV6-3 and TRBJ2-5; the match to TRBD2 covers 7 bases. Near its end, the DNA agrees better with TRBJ2-7, so the J call may be wrong. The CDR3 loop spans 15 amino acids. CDR1 and CDR2 (germline): MNHEY, SVGEGT. DNA for the CDR3: TGTGCCAGCAGTTCAGCGGGGAGGGTAGACTACGAGCAGTACTTC. It is translated as CASSSAGRVDYEQYF.

This clonotype was seen a handful of times. This chain uses TRBV4-2 with TRBJ2-5, with 12 bases matching TRBD2. Trimming took 0 bases from V and 2 from J; bases not matched to a gene: 1. The CDR3 is made up of 16 amino acids. Germline CDR1 and CDR2: LGHNA and YNFKEQ. The CDR3 coding sequence is TGTGCCAGCAGCCAAGAGGGGACTAGCGGGCAAGAGACCCAGTACTTC. Protein: CASSQEGTSGQETQYF.

The chain couples TRBV20-1 to TRBJ2-5, with D perhaps TRBD1 or TRBD2 (6 bases each). The last part of the DNA fits TRBJ2-7 better; the J call may be wrong. The CDR3 has 11 amino acids. CDR1 is DFQATT and CDR2 is SNEGSKA in the germline V gene (reference sequence). DNA of the CDR3: TGCAGTGTTGAGGGGGGCTACGAGCAGTACTTC. It codes for CSVEGGYEQYF.

The gene calls are TRBV25-1 and TRBJ1-2; weak D call: TRBD1 (5 bases). The CDR3 runs 18 residues. CDR1 and CDR2 from the germline V gene are MGHDK and SYGVNS. V lost 5 bases to trimming and J lost 4 bases, with 26 bases between them. DNA for the CDR3: TGTGCCAGCAGTCTTCAGTCGAGTCGTCAGGGCCCCGTCTATGGCTACACCTTC. It codes for CASSLQSSRQGPVYGYTF.

The chain couples TRBV3-1 to TRBJ1-2; D ambiguous. CDR1 and CDR2 from the germline V gene are LGHDT and YNNKEL (reference sequence). Trimming took 0 bases from V and 3 from J, leaving 8 bases between them. The CDR3 extends over 14 amino acids. CDR3 sequence reads: CASSQDTYYYGYTF. DNA for the CDR3: TGTGCCAGCAGCCAAGACACGTATTACTATGGCTACACCTTC.

Turning to this clonotype: One end of the junction varies from germline; a read error may be responsible. The chain employs TRBV29-1 and TRBJ1-1; a weak D match, TRBD1 (6 bases). Germline CDR1 reads SQVTM; CDR2 reads ANQGSEA. There are 15 residues in the CDR3. Here the CDR3 reads CSVGGTGQVNTEAFF. The CDR3 bases are TGCAGCGTTGGGGGTACAGGGCAGGTGAACACTGAAGCCTTCTTT.

The sample holds a few counts of this clonotype. The chain employs TRBV21-1 and TRBJ2-5; the table assigns TRBD1, which was not confirmed against the DNA. The J call may be mistaken, given a closer DNA end match to TRBJ2-7. TRBV21-1 is a listed pseudogene. The CDR3 loop spans 16 amino acids. CDR3 DNA sequence: TGTGCCAGCAGCATGCCCGGGAGACTTGGCGCCTACGAGCAGTACTTC. Translation gives CASSMPGRLGAYEQYF.

This clonotype was seen a handful of times. The chain links TRBV7-3 to TRBJ2-5; D may be TRBD1 or TRBD2 (5 bases each). There are 14 residues in the CDR3. V was clipped by 3 bases and J by 4 bases, with 12 bases between them. Germline assignment: CDR1 SGHTA and CDR2 FQGTGA. The CDR3 DNA sequence: TGTGCCAGCAGCTTTAGACCGGGGACAGAGACCCAGTACTTC. It translates to CASSFRPGTETQYF.

This clonotype was observed many times. V is TRBV7-8 and J is TRBJ2-7; D gene ambiguous. Germline V gene lookup returns CDR1 SGHVS and CDR2 FQNEAQ. The CDR3 has 15 amino acids. Deletions cut 5 bases from V and 3 bases from J, with 17 bases between. CDR3 bases: TGTGCCAGCAGCCCACCGGAACAATTCTTCTACGAGCAGTACTTC. Its protein product is CASSPPEQFFYEQYF.

The CDR3 region is CSVRQVEQFF. DNA for the CDR3: TGCAGCGTGAGACAGGTTGAGCAGTTCTTC. V gene TRBV29-1 combines with J gene TRBJ2-1; possible D gene TRBD1, 6 bases. CDR1 is SQVTM, CDR2 ANQGSEA, per germline. The CDR3 has 10 amino acids. Trimming pared 6 bases from V and 9 bases from J, leaving 9 bases between.

The V and J genes are TRBV11-2 and TRBJ2-5; D uncertain. The tail of the sequence fits TRBJ2-1 better, so the J call may be wrong. The CDR3 has 12 residues. From germline, CDR1 is SGHAT and CDR2 FQNNGV. The CDR3: CASSLSTNEQFF. The CDR3 nucleotides read TGTGCCAGCAGCTTAAGTACTAATGAGCAGTTCTTC.

The J gene is TRBJ2-5, the V gene TRBV7-8, with TRBD2 as a possible D gene (6 bases). This CDR3 spans 13 amino acids. V was clipped by 5 bases and J by 2 bases, with 9 bases between them. Germline CDR1 and CDR2: SGHVS and FQNEAQ. CDR3 in DNA: TGTGCCAGCAGCCAGCGGGTACAAGAGACCCAGTACTTC. Translated: CASSQRVQETQYF. Combining the CDR3 with reference TRBV7-8 and TRBJ2-5 gives the whole variable domain GAGVSQSPRYKVAKRGQDVALRCDPISGHVSLFWYQQALGQGPEFLTYFQNEAQLDKSGLPSDRFFAERPEGSVSTLKIQRTQQEDSAVYLCASSQRVQETQYFGPGTRLLVL.

This chain uses TRBV24-1 with TRBJ2-5, with 9 nucleotides matching TRBD2. From germline, CDR1 is KGHDR and CDR2 SFDVKD. The CDR3 sequence is 16 residues long. The J segment lost 5 bases and the V segment lost 1 base, leaving 7 bases of the junction unmatched. The CDR3 DNA reads TGTGCCACCAGTGATTTTGCGGCTAGCGGGACCGAGACCCAGTACTTC. It yields the protein CATSDFAASGTETQYF.

The rearrangement uses TRBV2 and TRBJ1-2, with unresolved D. From germline, CDR1 is SNHLY and CDR2 FYNNEI. This CDR3 is built from 12 residues. V lost 2 bases to trimming and J lost 7 bases, with 8 bases between them. CDR3 nucleotides: TGTGCCAGCAGTGAACCGAACAGTGGCTACACCTTC. Translating gives CASSEPNSGYTF.

CDR3: CASSLSSMAWAKNIQYF. The CDR3 nucleotides are TGTGCCAGCAGCTTATCGTCTATGGCGTGGGCCAAAAACATTCAGTACTTC. This chain links TRBV7-2 with TRBJ2-4, with D unresolved. The CDR3 contains 17 residues. Trimming took off 2 bases at V and 1 base at J, with 15 bases between the two ends. Germline CDR1 reads SGHTA; CDR2 reads FQGNSA.

CDR3 sequence (DNA): TGTGCCAGCAGTGCGTCTCGGACAGGGATGTCGAGTGAGCAGTACTTC. It yields the protein CASSASRTGMSSEQYF. The rearrangement joins TRBV2 to TRBJ2-5; 8 nucleotides line up with TRBD1. In germline, CDR1 is SNHLY, CDR2 FYNNEI. The CDR3 is made up of 16 amino acids. With V trimmed by 4 bases and J by 11 bases, 18 bases remained unmatched.

V and J are TRBV29-1 and TRBJ2-5, with D perhaps matching TRBD1 (5 bases). The germline V gene has CDR1 SQVTM and CDR2 ANQGSEA. V dropped 4 bases and J dropped 2 bases, with 17 bases sitting between them. The CDR3 covers 15 residues. CDR3 coding DNA: TGCAGCGTTGTAAACCAGGGTCTTCGACAAGAGACCCAGTACTTC. Its protein is CSVVNQGLRQETQYF.